The source of this TCR beta chain is a study of blood T cell repertoires in COVID-19. About the research overall: COVID-19 samples collected from the United States, Italy and Spain covered acute and convalescent phases. PBMCs, B-cell-depleted T cells, or T cells were the source of the cDNA or gDNA that made up the material.

This clone came up a few times. The assay was immunoSEQ multiplex PCR, and TCRdb's table has in-frame clones only and misses some. This table holds fewer than 300,000 clones, roughly 90% found once. The receptor was isolated from a man under 40 with acute or convalescent COVID-19. Sequences were obtained from peripheral blood.

The CDR3 protein is CASSLVSQRWGGSGGYTF. Written as DNA, the CDR3 is TGTGCCAGCAGCTTAGTGTCTCAGCGGTGGGGGGGTTCTGGCGGCTACACCTTC. The chain joins TRBV7-6 to TRBJ1-2, with D maybe TRBD1 (5 bases). CDR1 and CDR2 (germline): SGHVS, FNYEAQ. The CDR3 runs 18 residues. The V and J ends lost 1 base and 8 bases respectively, with 26 bases between them.